Below, 23 T cell receptor beta chains from the same sample are listed, as sequenced in a study of blood T cells in healthy people across ages. The authors ran a second PCR of roughly 6 to 12 cycles using a sample-barcoded 5' primer and a J-beta primer mix. MiXCR, applied by TCRdb to the 5' RACE reads, yields one record per CDR3 protein. Of some 850,000 distinct CDR3 sequences listed, about 26% are singletons. These records were also assigned to another study, of T cells of mothers and their children.

Sample: blood. These receptors came from a boy aged 5-17 years in good health.

This clonotype turned up a few times. The chain links TRBV12-3 or TRBV12-4 to TRBJ1-3; D uncertain. The V end was cut by 1 base, the J end by 4 bases, with 11 bases between. This CDR3 has 15 residues. The CDR3 protein is CASSLGGFPGNTIYF. CDR3 in DNA: TGTGCCAGCAGTTTAGGAGGTTTCCCCGGAAACACCATATATTTT.

A few counts support this clonotype. The rearrangement links TRBV9 to TRBJ1-5; weak D call: TRBD1 (6 bases). The CDR3 is 14 amino acids. The germline CDR1 and CDR2 sequences are SGDLS and YYNGEE. V lost 0 bases, J lost 4 bases, and 8 bases lay in between. The CDR3 sequence: CASSVAGENQPQHF. CDR3 sequence (DNA): TGTGCCAGCAGCGTAGCAGGGGAGAATCAGCCCCAGCATTTT.

The chain has TRBV18 and TRBJ1-2; TRBD1 aligns across 9 bases. V lost 3 bases and J lost 2; bases outside the gene matches: 4. CDR3 length: 15 amino acids. Per the germline V gene, CDR1 is KGHSH and CDR2 is LQKENI. The CDR3 is CASSPRTGVNYGYTF. CDR3 nucleotides: TGTGCCAGCTCACCCCGGACAGGGGTGAACTATGGCTACACCTTC.

The chain links TRBV25-1 to TRBJ2-1, with 7 bases that match TRBD2. CDR3 length: 15 residues. The junction had 5 bases not matched to a gene; V was cut back by 6 bases and J by 0 bases. In germline, CDR1 is MGHDK, CDR2 SYGVNS. CDR3 nucleotide sequence: TGTGCCAGCAGCCAACTAGCGAGCTCCTACAATGAGCAGTTCTTC. Its translation is CASSQLASSYNEQFF.

J is TRBJ1-4 and V is TRBV20-1; 10 nucleotides align to TRBD1. Germline CDR1 DFQATT, CDR2 SNEGSKA (reference sequence). The CDR3 contains 12 residues. Trimming at V came to 6 bases and at J to 8 bases, leaving 3 bases not matched to a gene. The CDR3 spells CSARTGGEKLFF. The CDR3 DNA reads as TGCAGTGCCAGGACAGGGGGGGAAAAACTGTTTTTT.

The chain carries TRBV5-1 and TRBJ1-2; TRBD1 is a possible D gene (6 bases). Germline lookup yields CDR1 SGHRS and CDR2 YFSETQ. This CDR3 region has 14 residues. V shed 0 bases and J shed 8 bases, with 14 bases lying between them. Here the CDR3 DNA reads TGCGCCAGCAGCTTGGATGGCAGGGGATGGGGCTACACCTTC. Protein product: CASSLDGRGWGYTF.

The V and J genes are TRBV10-1 and TRBJ2-1, with D unclear. The CDR3 has 13 amino acids. From germline, CDR1 is WNHNN and CDR2 SYGVQD (reference sequence). V lost 6 bases, J lost 4 bases, and 10 bases lay in between. DNA of the CDR3: TGCGCCAGCAGCCGAGGCATTTACAATGAGCAGTTCTTC. Protein: CASSRGIYNEQFF.

The chain has TRBV27 and TRBJ2-1; possible D gene TRBD2, 6 bases. Germline loops: CDR1 MNHEY, CDR2 SMNVEV (reference sequence). The germline V and J ends were trimmed by 4 bases and 4 bases, with 17 bases remaining between them. The CDR3 is 16 residues long. This CDR3 reads CASSSLAQALYNEQFF. CDR3 DNA sequence: TGTGCCAGCAGTTCACTAGCCCAAGCTTTATACAATGAGCAGTTCTTC.

V and J are TRBV6-4 and TRBJ2-5; D possibly corresponds to TRBD1 (7 bases). The CDR3 consists of 17 residues. CDR1 and CDR2 (germline): MRHNA, SNTAGT. Trimming took 7 bases from V and 5 from J, leaving 26 bases between them. CDR3 region: CASNRLPITQGGETQYF. CDR3 bases: TGTGCCAGCAACCGACTCCCTATTACGCAGGGGGGTGAGACCCAGTACTTC.

This rearrangement joins TRBV6-5 to TRBJ2-1; no reliable D call. The V end was cut by 5 bases, the J end by 10 bases, with 15 bases between. CDR1 is MNHEY and CDR2 is SVGAGI in the germline V gene. The CDR3 has 13 residues. CDR3 in amino acids: CASSRLDGVEQFF. In DNA form, the CDR3 reads TGTGCCAGCAGTCGCCTGGATGGCGTGGAGCAGTTCTTC.

The chain carries TRBV15 and TRBJ2-4; TRBD1 is a possible D gene (6 bases). Germline V gene data show CDR1 as LNHNV and CDR2 as YYDKDF (reference sequence). Trimming took 5 bases from V and 2 from J, leaving 10 bases between them. The CDR3 loop spans 14 amino acids. CDR3 in DNA: TGTGCCACCAGCGGCAGGGGTTCCAAAAACATTCAGTACTTC. It translates to CATSGRGSKNIQYF.

J is TRBJ1-3 and V is TRBV7-9; D not certain. This CDR3 spans 15 amino acids. Trimming took 0 bases from V and 2 from J, leaving 8 bases between them. Per the germline V gene, CDR1 is SEHNR and CDR2 is FQNEAQ (reference sequence). CDR3 in DNA: TGTGCCAGCAGCTTAGCGGTCGGGGCTGGAAACACCATATATTTT. The encoded protein is CASSLAVGAGNTIYF.

The chain combines TRBV5-5 with TRBJ2-5; D tentatively reads TRBD1 or TRBD2 (5 bases each). The J call may be in error: the DNA end matches TRBJ2-1 better. Germline lookup yields CDR1 SGHKS and CDR2 YYEKEE (reference sequence). The CDR3 contains 15 residues. This CDR3 reads CASSFETRENNEQFF. In DNA form, the CDR3 reads TGTGCCAGCAGCTTCGAGACCAGGGAGAACAATGAGCAGTTCTTC.

The chain joins TRBV29-1 to TRBJ1-4; 8 bases map to TRBD1. The V gene's germline CDR1 is SQVTM and CDR2 ANQGSEA. This CDR3 region has 13 residues. V lost 6 bases, J lost 3 bases, and 3 bases stayed unmatched. This CDR3 is CSVADRANEKLFF. CDR3 nucleotides: TGCAGCGTCGCGGACAGGGCTAATGAAAAACTGTTTTTT.

The V and J genes are TRBV6-5 and TRBJ1-3; D is unresolved. The CDR3 covers 14 residues. Deletions cut 2 bases from V and 0 bases from J, with 5 bases between. Germline V gene lookup returns CDR1 MNHEY and CDR2 SVGAGI. The DNA of the CDR3 is TGTGCCAGCAGTTACGAGGTCTCTGGAAACACCATATATTTT. It is translated as CASSYEVSGNTIYF.

The gene calls are TRBV7-7 and TRBJ2-1; 11 bases agree with TRBD2. The better agreement between TRBJ2-5 and the DNA end casts doubt on the J call. CDR1 is SSHAT and CDR2 is FNYEAQ in the germline V gene (reference sequence). The CDR3 has 15 residues. The CDR3: CASSFTTSGEETQYF. The CDR3 DNA is TGTGCCAGCAGCTTCACGACTAGCGGGGAAGAGACCCAGTACTTC.

The chain recombines TRBV20-1 with TRBJ2-2; perhaps TRBD2 as D (5 bases). CDR1 is DFQATT, CDR2 SNEGSKA, per germline (reference sequence). The CDR3 length is 13 residues. V lost 3 bases and J lost 3, with 8 bases in between. The CDR3 nucleotides are TGCAGTGCTAGCGTGGAGGACACCGGGGAGCTGTTTTTT. Translated: CSASVEDTGELFF.

This clonotype has just a few counts. The chain is built from TRBV12-3 or TRBV12-4 and TRBJ2-5; 8 positions match TRBD2. The J call may be mistaken, given a closer DNA end match to TRBJ2-1. The CDR3 length is 17 residues. In nucleotides, the CDR3 is TGTGCCAGCAGTTTGAAGCGGGGGTCGTCAGGACCCAATGAGCAGTTCTTC. This codes for CASSLKRGSSGPNEQFF.

This clonotype was counted between two and nine times. This rearrangement joins TRBV12-3 or TRBV12-4 to TRBJ2-7; no clear D. Between the trimmed V and J ends, which lost 4 bases and 0 bases, there was a span of 4 bases. The CDR3 extends over 12 amino acids. The CDR3: CASSWHSYEQYF. CDR3 sequence (DNA): TGTGCCAGCAGTTGGCACTCCTACGAGCAGTACTTC.

V gene TRBV20-1 combines with J gene TRBJ2-5; 8 bases line up with TRBD2. TRBJ2-1 matches the DNA end more closely, so the J call is doubtful. The CDR3 contains 13 residues. Germline CDR1 is DFQATT and CDR2 is SNEGSKA (reference sequence). The CDR3 bases are TGCAGTGCTAGAGCCGGGACTAGGTATGAGCAGTTCTTC. Translated: CSARAGTRYEQFF.

This rearrangement joins TRBV9 to TRBJ2-5; 7 bases are a match to TRBD1. The CDR3 covers 15 residues. Germline V gene lookup returns CDR1 SGDLS and CDR2 YYNGEE. J lost 2 bases, V lost 1 base, and 5 bases had no gene match. The CDR3 DNA sequence: TGTGCCAGCAGCGTAAATCACAGGGGTCAAGAGACCCAGTACTTC. Amino acid sequence: CASSVNHRGQETQYF.

This clonotype was counted a few times. The rearrangement uses TRBV4-1 and TRBJ2-1, with TRBD1 matching 11 bases. V lost 3 bases, J lost 10 bases, and 11 bases stayed unmatched. CDR1 and CDR2 from the germline V gene are MGHRA and YSYEKL. CDR3 length: 16 amino acids. The CDR3 DNA reads as TGCGCCAGCAGCCAGGTTACGGGACAGGGGGTACGGGAGCAGTTCTTC. It yields the protein CASSQVTGQGVREQFF.

The rearrangement links TRBV28 to TRBJ1-2, with D maybe TRBD1 (5 bases). Looked up from germline, CDR1 is MDHEN and CDR2 is SYDVKM. With 5 bases removed from V and 8 bases from J, the gap between germline ends came to 18 bases. This CDR3 is built from 14 residues. The CDR3 is CASSAPGGWEGYTF. CDR3 nucleotide sequence: TGTGCCAGCAGTGCCCCGGGGGGGTGGGAAGGCTACACCTTC.